This entry lists 24 T cell receptor beta chains sequenced from one sample in a study of Graves' ophthalmopathy and Graves' hyperthyroidism. The study amplified TCR beta CDR3 regions using RNA transcripts. An opening RT-PCR round employed HTBI primers and preceded a second-round multiplex PCR. A single record per CDR3 protein comes from TCRdb applying MiXCR to the multiplex PCR reads. The repertoire holds some 210,000 distinct CDR3 sequences, with 25% to 30% as singletons. The sample taken for sequencing was peripheral blood. The receptor source for this set is a man aged 45 to 65 with Graves' ophthalmopathy.

This clonotype was seen at least ten times. V gene TRBV19 combines with J gene TRBJ1-5; 7 nucleotides match TRBD1. V dropped 5 bases and J dropped 1; count of bases not matched to a gene: 5. Germline values: CDR1 LNHDA, CDR2 SQIVND (reference sequence). This CDR3 has 15 residues. The DNA for the CDR3 is TGTGCCAGTAGTTCGGTGACAGGGAGCAATCAGCCCCAGCATTTT. Its translation: CASSSVTGSNQPQHF.

This clonotype was counted many times. This chain uses TRBV7-9 with TRBJ2-7, with 7 bases identical to TRBD1. Germline CDR1 SEHNR, CDR2 FQNEAQ (reference sequence). The CDR3 has 13 amino acids. Germline trimming cut 5 bases from V and 2 bases from J; bases unmatched to any gene: 3. This CDR3 is CASSRTGPYEQYF. The CDR3 bases are TGTGCCAGCAGCAGGACAGGCCCCTACGAGCAGTACTTC. The full variable domain, completed using reference TRBV7-9 and TRBJ2-7, is DTGVSQNPRHKITKRGQNVTFRCDPISEHNRLYWYRQTLGQGPEFLTYFQNEAQLEKSRLLSDRFSAERPKGSFSTLEIQRTEQGDSAMYLCASSRTGPYEQYFGPGTRLTVT.

This clonotype was recorded at least ten times. This chain connects TRBV24-1 to TRBJ2-5, with TRBD1 identical over 9 bases. From germline, CDR1 is KGHDR and CDR2 SFDVKD. The length of the CDR3 is 15 residues. V was clipped by 4 bases and J by 4 bases; unmatched bases: 6. The CDR3 nucleotides read TGTGCCACCAGTGAAACCGGGACAGGGAGAGAGACCCAGTACTTC. This gives the protein CATSETGTGRETQYF.

This clonotype came up many times. CDR3 region: CASSWTGKTQYF. CDR3 DNA sequence: TGTGCCAGCAGTTGGACAGGGAAGACCCAGTACTTC. The rearrangement uses TRBV12-3 or TRBV12-4 and TRBJ2-5; 8 bases line up with TRBD1. This CDR3 has 12 amino acids. The ends lost 4 bases at V and 6 bases at J; junction bases unmatched: 1.

This clonotype was found many times. The chain uses TRBV29-1 and TRBJ2-5; a weak D match, TRBD2 (5 bases). Germline V CDR1 and CDR2: SQVTM, ANQGSEA. Trimming removed 5 bases from V and 0 bases from J, with 7 bases in between. This CDR3 is built from 12 residues. The CDR3 region is CSVPGYQETQYF. Written as DNA, the CDR3 is TGCAGCGTTCCGGGGTACCAAGAGACCCAGTACTTC. Using reference TRBV29-1 and TRBJ2-5 for the parts outside the CDR3, the full variable domain is SAVISQKPSRDICQRGTSLTIQCQVDSQVTMMFWYRQQPGQSLTLIATANQGSEATYESGFVIDKFPISRPNLTFSTLTVSNMSPEDSSIYLCSVPGYQETQYFGPGTRLLVL.

Many counts were recorded for this clonotype. The chain couples TRBV20-1 to TRBJ2-5; TRBD2 matches 8 bases. Per the germline V gene, CDR1 is DFQATT and CDR2 is SNEGSKA (reference sequence). V dropped 0 bases and J dropped 4; count of bases not matched to a gene: 7. The CDR3 totals 15 residues. This chain's CDR3 is CSARDPFGRGETQYF. The CDR3, as DNA: TGCAGTGCTAGAGATCCGTTCGGGAGGGGAGAGACCCAGTACTTC.

In its sample, this clonotype was seen many times. The rearrangement links TRBV19 to TRBJ2-7; no firm D call. Trimming cost V 3 bases and J 2 bases, with 8 bases left between them. This CDR3 is 13 amino acids long. CDR1 is LNHDA and CDR2 is SQIVND in the germline V gene (reference sequence). DNA for the CDR3: TGTGCCAGTAGTATCGGACGGACCTACGAGCAGTACTTC. Translated, it gives CASSIGRTYEQYF. Variable domain in full (rest from reference TRBV19 and TRBJ2-7): DGGITQSPKYLFRKEGQNVTLSCEQNLNHDAMYWYRQDPGQGLRLIYYSQIVNDFQKGDIAEGYSVSREKKESFPLTVTSAQKNPTAFYLCASSIGRTYEQYFGPGTRLTVT.

There are a few counts of this clonotype. The chain is built from TRBV6-2 or TRBV6-3 and TRBJ2-2, with D possibly being TRBD1 or TRBD2 (6 bases each). The germline V gene has CDR1 MNHEY and CDR2 SVGEGT. CDR3 size: 14 residues. Deletions cut 7 bases from V and 2 bases from J, with 11 bases between. As DNA, the CDR3 is TGTGCCAGCACGCCCGGGGGCAACACCGGGGAGCTGTTTTTT. Translated: CASTPGGNTGELFF.

The table lists this clonotype with many counts. The chain combines TRBV7-8 with TRBJ2-7; TRBD1 is a possible D gene (8 bases). Germline assignment: CDR1 SGHVS and CDR2 FQNEAQ. CDR3 size: 16 residues. V lost 5 bases and J 3 bases, leaving 20 bases between the germline ends. As DNA, the CDR3 is TGTGCCAGCAGCCCTAGGGAGGGACAGGCGTACTACGAGCAGTACTTC. This codes for CASSPREGQAYYEQYF.

This clonotype was seen ten or more times. The junction departs from germline at one end; a sequencing error may be responsible. The chain couples TRBV28 to TRBJ1-1; 8 nucleotides match TRBD1. The CDR3 totals 13 residues. Germline loops: CDR1 MDHEN, CDR2 SYDVKM. The DNA for the CDR3 is TGTGCCAGCCGTCGGAGGGACAGGACTGAAGCTCTCTTT. Translated, it gives CASRRRDRTEALF.

V gene TRBV6-2 or TRBV6-3 combines with J gene TRBJ2-5, with 8 bases aligning to TRBD2. Germline V gives CDR1 MNHEY, CDR2 SVGEGT. V gave up 2 bases and J gave up 5 bases; unmatched junction bases: 10. The CDR3 is 16 amino acids. The CDR3: CASSYRKVAGTETQYF. DNA of the CDR3: TGTGCCAGCAGTTACAGAAAGGTAGCGGGAACGGAGACCCAGTACTTC.

The sample holds many counts of this clonotype. The chain joins TRBV28 to TRBJ2-5; either TRBD1 or TRBD2 may supply D (6 bases each). The CDR3 has 11 residues. The germline V gene has CDR1 MDHEN and CDR2 SYDVKM. Trimming left V 2 bases short and J 13 bases short, with 11 bases between. CDR3: CASSLRGDLYF. CDR3 DNA: TGTGCCAGCAGTTTAAGGGGGGATCTGTACTTC.

This clonotype was seen repeatedly, ten times or more. V usage is TRBV6-1 and J usage is TRBJ2-3, with TRBD1 matching 7 bases. The germline CDR1 and CDR2 sequences are MNHNS and SASEGT. The V and J ends lost 8 bases and 6 bases, in that order; junction bases with no gene match: 14. The CDR3 loop spans 15 amino acids. The CDR3 here is CASDESPDRADTQYF. CDR3 DNA: TGTGCCAGCGACGAGAGCCCTGACAGGGCCGATACGCAGTATTTT.

The chain is built from TRBV6-1 and TRBJ2-2; unclear D gene. The CDR3 contains 15 residues. Germline V CDR1 and CDR2: MNHNS, SASEGT. V gave up 2 bases and J gave up 4 bases, with 11 bases separating them. The CDR3 region has the DNA TGTGCCAGCAGTGAACCCGGGCGGATCACCGGGGAGCTGTTTTTT. Its protein product is CASSEPGRITGELFF.

The chain employs TRBV19 and TRBJ2-5; D is undetermined. The CDR3 runs to 13 residues. V was trimmed by 0 bases and J by 4 bases, leaving 6 bases between them. CDR1 is LNHDA and CDR2 is SQIVND in the germline V gene (reference sequence). The CDR3 nucleotides are TGTGCCAGTAGTATAGATGGGCGAGAGACCCAGTACTTC. Encoded protein: CASSIDGRETQYF.

The V gene is TRBV5-1, the J gene TRBJ1-1, with TRBD1 matching over 9 bases. The CDR3 loop spans 14 amino acids. Germline CDR1 reads SGHRS; CDR2 reads YFSETQ. V shed 7 bases, J shed 5 bases, and the junction held 9 bases outside the gene matches. The CDR3 sequence: CASGQDRGRTEAFF. In DNA, the CDR3 is TGCGCCAGCGGGCAGGACAGGGGAAGGACTGAAGCTTTCTTT. Together with reference TRBV5-1 and TRBJ1-1, the CDR3 gives the full variable domain: KAGVTQTPRYLIKTRGQQVTLSCSPISGHRSVSWYQQTPGQGLQFLFEYFSETQRNKGNFPGRFSGRQFSNSRSEMNVSTLELGDSALYLCASGQDRGRTEAFFGQGTRLTVV.

The V and J genes are TRBV30 and TRBJ1-6; D uncertain. The CDR3 extends over 12 amino acids. CDR1 GTSNPN and CDR2 SVGIG come from the germline V gene (reference sequence). Trimming stripped 1 base from V and 13 bases from J, with 11 bases between. CDR3 amino acids: CAWSDPPSPLHF. CDR3 coding DNA: TGTGCCTGGAGTGATCCCCCCTCCCCCCTCCACTTT.

This sequence joins TRBV15 and TRBJ2-5; a weak D match, TRBD2 (6 bases). CDR3 length: 14 amino acids. CDR1 and CDR2 (germline): LNHNV, YYDKDF (reference sequence). Trimming pared 0 bases from V and 4 bases from J, leaving 9 bases between. The CDR3 protein is CATSREKAGETQYF. CDR3 sequence (DNA): TGTGCCACCAGCAGAGAGAAAGCGGGAGAGACCCAGTACTTC.

This clonotype came up many times. The V call is TRBV10-1, the J call TRBJ2-5, with TRBD2 matching 10 bases. The germline CDR1 and CDR2 sequences are WNHNN and SYGVQD (reference sequence). V dropped 3 bases and J dropped 4; count of bases not matched to a gene: 8. The CDR3 extends over 16 amino acids. CDR3: CASSDGLLAGRETQYF. CDR3 nucleotide sequence: TGCGCCAGCAGTGATGGTTTACTAGCGGGGAGAGAGACCCAGTACTTC.

In its sample, this clonotype was seen many times. The gene calls are TRBV19 and TRBJ2-7, with TRBD1 matching over 7 bases. V lost 2 bases to trimming and J lost 5 bases; unmatched junction nucleotides: 6. Germline V lookup: CDR1 LNHDA, CDR2 SQIVND (reference sequence). This CDR3 is built from 14 residues. CDR3 DNA sequence: TGTGCCAGTAGTATACTAGGGGGCGCGGACGAGCAGTACTTC. It specifies CASSILGGADEQYF.

This clonotype showed up many times. V and J are TRBV3-1 and TRBJ1-2; maybe TRBD1 (5 bases). Germline V gene sequence: CDR1 LGHDT, CDR2 YNNKEL (reference sequence). This CDR3 comprises 13 residues. Deletions cut 2 bases from V and 3 bases from J, with 7 bases between. The CDR3 DNA follows: TGTGCCAGCAGCCAACGGGGCGACTATGGCTACACCTTC. The encoded protein is CASSQRGDYGYTF.

The CDR3, as DNA: TGCGCCAGCAGCCAAGATGTTTCCATAACAGAAGCTTTCTTT. Translation: CASSQDVSITEAFF. V gene TRBV4-3 combines with J gene TRBJ1-1; no reliable D call. The CDR3 length is 14 residues. V gave up 0 bases and J gave up 8 bases, with 13 bases separating them. Germline V gives CDR1 LGHNA, CDR2 YSLEER.

The gene calls are TRBV15 and TRBJ2-2; D is undetermined. Trimming pared 8 bases from V and 6 bases from J, leaving 13 bases between. CDR1 and CDR2 (germline): LNHNV, YYDKDF (reference sequence). The length of the CDR3 is 13 residues. The CDR3 DNA follows: TGTGCCACCTCCTTGGTGGTTGCCGGGGAGCTGTTTTTT. Encoded protein: CATSLVVAGELFF.

The rearrangement joins TRBV6-2 or TRBV6-3 to TRBJ2-7; possibly TRBD1 or TRBD2 for D (5 bases each). V lost 8 bases to trimming and J lost 2 bases, with 16 bases between them. Germline V gene data show CDR1 as MNHEY and CDR2 as SVGEGT. The CDR3 consists of 14 residues. The CDR3 region is CASGDPGTTYEQYF. The CDR3 DNA reads TGTGCCAGCGGAGACCCCGGGACCACCTACGAGCAGTACTTC.